Below are 2 T cell receptor beta chains sequenced from a single sample in a study of T cells expressing NK-cell markers. TCRdb re-called the 5' RACE reads and shows each CDR3 protein once, DNA omitted. The sample has about 440,000 distinct CDR3 sequences. The sample consisted of blood T cells: a sorted CD56 or NKG2C T cell subset, CD4+ or CD8+ T cells, or bulk PBMC T cells (not recorded which). The receptors were sampled from a woman between 18 and 70 years old in good health.

V usage is TRBV5-5 and J usage is TRBJ2-3; the D call of TRBD2 rests on TCRdb alone, since no DNA is present to check it. The CDR3 is 14 amino acids. Looked up from germline, CDR1 is SGHKS and CDR2 is YYEKEE (reference sequence). The CDR3 reads CASSGDLGTDTQYF.

V usage is TRBV11-2 and J usage is TRBJ2-5; TCRdb proposes TRBD2, but this gene call is untestable without DNA. The CDR3 totals 16 residues. Per the germline V gene, CDR1 is SGHAT and CDR2 is FQNNGV. CDR3 in amino acids: CASSPRGARLGETQYF.